The present T cell receptor (beta chain) was sequenced within a study of tumor-infiltrating lymphocytes in primary liver carcinoma. Across the study: Tumors, staged T1-T3 N0M0, spanned 4.2 to 10 cm.

Joint extraction of RNA and DNA used about 17-31 mg of bulk tissue that was unsorted. Through surgical resection, the patients' primary liver carcinoma was treated. Every patient had chronic HBV infection and was treatment-naive. Tumor regions sampled: superior, inferior, left, right poles, and centre. Reverse transcription of about 500 ng total RNA with a constant-region primer produced TCR beta cDNA. ARM-PCR was slightly modified, and three nested multiplex PCR rounds with it gave rise to the TCR beta libraries. TRBV1-TRBV30 forward primers paired with a C-beta reverse primer were used in the first two PCR rounds, which ran roughly 10 cycles each. TCRdb independently ran MiXCR on the multiplex PCR reads; one entry per CDR3 protein. This sample has tens of thousands of distinct CDR3 sequences, with just over 70% found just once. The CDR3 has 15 residues. Germline assignment: CDR1 DFQATT and CDR2 SNEGSKA (reference sequence). The V end was cut by 6 bases, the J end by 5 bases, with 22 bases between.

The rearrangement uses TRBV20-1 and TRBJ2-5, with TRBD2 as a possible D gene (6 bases). The receptor was derived from a man aged 40-49 years with primary liver carcinoma and hepatitis B virus infection. The sample comprised liver tumor tissue from sampling region 5. Subset given: tumor region T5, tumor centre. The CDR3 loop is CSAPLAGRPGETQYF. The CDR3 nucleotides read TGCAGTGCCCCCCTCGCGGGAAGACCGGGGGAGACCCAGTACTTC.